The 30 T cell receptor beta chains in this list originate from one sample, sequenced in a study of T cell clonality in common variable immunodeficiency. Using immunoSEQ multiplex PCR, the repertoire was profiled, and TCRdb retains in-frame clones only, with some absent. The repertoire consists of tens of thousands of clones, none detected only once. The sample comprised peripheral blood mononuclear cells. All receptors come from a person aged 18 to 75 in good health.

On this clone: Read sequence stops 3 residues before the CDR3 end, and the germline J gene provides the missing end. The chain uses TRBV18 and TRBJ1-3; D may be TRBD1 (5 bases). The V gene's germline CDR1 is KGHSH and CDR2 LQKENI. Trimming shortened V by 4 bases and J by 0 bases, and 10 bases separated the two germline ends. This CDR3 has 15 amino acids. CDR3 DNA (partial): TGTGCCAGCTCACTGGGGCCTTACTCTGGAAACACC. The encoded protein is CASSLGPYSGNT. In full, the CDR3 is CASSLGPYSGNTIYF. The full variable domain, rest sourced from reference TRBV18 and TRBJ1-3, is NAGVMQNPRHLVRRRGQEARLRCSPMKGHSHVYWYRQLPEEGLKFMVYLQKENIIDESGMPKERFSAEFPKEGPSILRIQQVVRGDSAAYFCASSLGPYSGNTIYFGEGSWLTVV.

This clone was observed many times. The read halts 3 residues ahead of the CDR3 end, with the missing end drawn from the germline J gene. J is TRBJ2-5 and V is TRBV4-1; TRBD2 agrees at 13 bases. This CDR3 is built from 16 residues. V gave up 3 bases and J gave up 4 bases; unmatched junction bases: 5. Germline CDR1 and CDR2: MGHRA and YSYEKL. The CDR3 region is CASSHRLAGGGETQYF. CDR3 DNA, as far as it was read: TGCGCCAGCAGCCACAGACTAGCGGGGGGCGGAGAGACC.

This clone was found many times. The CDR3 bases that were read are TGCGCCAGCAGCGGGGGGTTAGGGACTAGCGGTTCAAGCTCCTACGAG. Residues: CASSGGLGTSGSSSYE. The complete CDR3 reads CASSGGLGTSGSSSYEQYF. The chain links TRBV5-1 to TRBJ2-7, with 11 bases matching TRBD2. With the read ending 3 residues before the CDR3 end, the germline J gene is used to fill in that end. V trimming: 4 bases; J trimming: 0 bases; junction bases outside the gene matches: 15. Germline V gene data show CDR1 as SGHRS and CDR2 as YFSETQ. The CDR3 spans 19 residues.

This clone was picked up many times. Read coverage stops 3 residues before the CDR3 terminus; the germline J gene supplies the remainder. V and J are TRBV20-1 and TRBJ2-1; D may be TRBD2 (7 bases). The germline V and J ends were trimmed by 3 bases and 6 bases, with 15 bases remaining between them. The CDR3 is 14 amino acids. Germline CDR1 reads DFQATT; CDR2 reads SNEGSKA (reference sequence). The DNA read from the CDR3 is TGCAGTGCTAGTTTCGGGGGGCTAGGCAATGAG. Translated: CSASFGGLGNE. In full, the CDR3 is CSASFGGLGNEQFF.

Many counts were recorded for this clone. The DNA ends 3 residues before the CDR3 does, and the rest of the CDR3 is filled in from the germline J gene. The J gene is TRBJ2-3, the V gene TRBV29-1, with 8 bases lining up with TRBD2. The CDR3 covers 14 residues. Germline CDR1 and CDR2: SQVTM and ANQGSEA. With V trimmed by 8 bases and J by 2 bases, 9 bases remained unmatched. CDR3 in amino acids: CSTISGATTDTQYF. The sequenced CDR3 bases are TGCAGCACTATTAGCGGGGCGACCACAGATACG.

This clone has at least ten counts. The DNA ends 3 residues before the CDR3 does, and the rest of the CDR3 is filled in from the germline J gene. The rearrangement uses TRBV11-2 and TRBJ1-4; the D is unclear. Germline V gene sequence: CDR1 SGHAT, CDR2 FQNNGV. This CDR3 comprises 14 residues. The ends were cut back, 4 bases at V and 7 bases at J, with 13 bases in the middle. The sequenced part of the CDR3 DNA is TGTGCCAGCAGCTCCATTGGCGCGGTTGAAAAA. Protein product: CASSSIGAVEK. The CDR3 in full is CASSSIGAVEKLFF.

This clone was found many times. The read ends 3 residues before the CDR3 terminus; that terminus is restored from the germline J gene. The chain employs TRBV10-3 and TRBJ2-2; TRBD2 aligns across 7 bases. CDR1 and CDR2 from the germline V gene are ENHRY and SYGVKD. The CDR3 sequence is 16 residues long. The ends lost 1 base at V and 0 bases at J; junction bases unmatched: 2. The CDR3 DNA, read in part, is TGTGCCATCAGTGAGTTAGCGGGTACGAACACCGGGGAG. Its protein is CAISELAGTNTGE. The complete CDR3 sequence is CAISELAGTNTGELFF.

This clone has at least ten counts. One junction end does not reproduce the germline sequence, and a read error may be involved. The CDR3 extends 3 residues past the end of the read, so its final part is completed from the germline J gene. The chain uses TRBV5-1 and TRBJ2-1; D remains ambiguous. Germline lookup yields CDR1 SGHRS and CDR2 YFSETQ. CDR3 length equals 17 residues. The part of the CDR3 DNA that was read is TGCGCCAGCAGGTTGGAAGCTACTTTAATTTACCACAATGAG. Its protein product is CASRLEATLIYHNE. The whole CDR3 region reads CASRLEATLIYHNEQFF.

This clone was detected ten times or more. The read halts 3 residues ahead of the CDR3 end, with the missing end drawn from the germline J gene. The chain uses TRBV4-1 and TRBJ2-3; 7 nucleotides agree with TRBD2. In germline, CDR1 is MGHRA, CDR2 YSYEKL. CDR3 size: 15 residues. V lost 3 bases and J lost 2; bases outside the gene matches: 5. CDR3 protein: CASSHSGTLTDTQYF. CDR3 DNA (partial): TGCGCCAGCAGCCACAGCGGGACCCTCACAGATACG.

This clone was detected ten times or more. The read terminates 3 residues before the CDR3 end, so the remaining end is supplied by the germline J gene. V gene TRBV27 combines with J gene TRBJ1-1, with a tentative D call TRBD1 (5 bases). Per the germline V gene, CDR1 is MNHEY and CDR2 is SMNVEV (reference sequence). The germline V and J ends were trimmed by 8 bases and 2 bases, with 12 bases remaining between them. This CDR3 is 13 amino acids long. CDR3 bases read: TGTGCCAGCGGAACGACAGCAAACACTGAA. Amino acid sequence: CASGTTANTE. The whole CDR3 is CASGTTANTEAFF.

This clone was observed a few times. From the germline J gene comes the end of the CDR3, since the read stops 3 residues before it. The chain has TRBV18 and TRBJ1-2; D is uncertain. Looked up from germline, CDR1 is KGHSH and CDR2 is LQKENI. The CDR3 totals 17 residues. The CDR3 region is CASSPQLAEFDADTYTF. CDR3 DNA, as far as it was read: TGTGCCAGCTCACCCCAACTAGCCGAGTTCGACGCAGATACC.

The table lists this clone with many counts. Coverage ceases 3 residues before the CDR3 finishes, and the germline J gene fills in the end. V usage is TRBV5-1 and J usage is TRBJ2-2; 8 nucleotides match TRBD1. Losses at the gene ends were 4 bases for V and 5 bases for J; bases not matched to a gene: 7. Per the germline V gene, CDR1 is SGHRS and CDR2 is YFSETQ. The CDR3 runs 15 residues. CDR3 residues: CASSIQGDETGELFF. Partial CDR3 DNA: TGCGCCAGCAGCATACAGGGGGACGAAACCGGGGAG.

This clone was counted only a few times. The read ends 3 residues early relative to the CDR3; the germline J gene fills the gap. The V and J genes are TRBV2 and TRBJ1-2, with a possible D match to TRBD1 (5 bases). The CDR3 length is 15 residues. CDR1 SNHLY and CDR2 FYNNEI come from the germline V gene. The chain's CDR3 is CASSHSGGVNNDYTF. CDR3 bases read: TGTGCCAGCAGCCACAGCGGGGGGGTCAACAATGAC.

This clone has ten or more counts. The observed sequence ends 3 residues before the CDR3 terminus, with the missing tail filled in from the germline J gene. The rearrangement links TRBV29-1 to TRBJ1-2, with TRBD1 matching over 9 bases. This CDR3 contains 13 residues. Germline V gene lookup returns CDR1 SQVTM and CDR2 ANQGSEA. The CDR3: CSVATGGVRGYTF. CDR3 DNA (partial): TGCAGCGTTGCCACAGGGGGCGTAAGGGGC.

This clone was counted ten times or more. The read gets to within 3 residues of the CDR3 end, and the germline J gene fills in the rest. The chain is built from TRBV14 and TRBJ1-4; D is ambiguous. The V and J ends lost 4 bases and 2 bases respectively, with 11 bases between them. Germline V gene sequence: CDR1 SGHDN, CDR2 FVKESK. The CDR3 has 15 residues. The CDR3 protein is CASSLDGLTNEKLFF. CDR3 bases read: TGTGCCAGCAGCCTAGATGGACTGACTAATGAAAAA.

This clone was seen ten or more times. The CDR3 end lies 3 residues beyond the end of the read and is filled in from the germline J gene. V is TRBV4-1 and J is TRBJ2-7; 9 nucleotides line up with TRBD2. In germline, CDR1 is MGHRA, CDR2 YSYEKL. With 1 base clipped from V and 1 base from J, the junction kept 2 bases outside the gene matches. The CDR3 sequence is 15 residues long. This CDR3 reads CASSQASGGSYEQYF. Partial CDR3 DNA: TGCGCCAGCAGCCAAGCCAGCGGGGGGTCCTACGAG.

This clone was counted many times. The sequenced CDR3 bases are TGTGCCAGCAGTTCCCGGGACTATGGC. Translated: CASSSRDYG. The entire CDR3 reads CASSSRDYGYTF. The J gene is TRBJ1-2, the V gene TRBV28; D remains unclear. The sequenced fragment ends 3 residues before the CDR3 boundary, so the rest is inferred from the germline J gene. V was cut by 4 bases and J by 3 bases, with 6 bases left in between. CDR3 length: 12 residues. Germline CDR1 and CDR2: MDHEN and SYDVKM.

This clone has ten or more counts. The sequenced fragment ends 3 residues before the CDR3 boundary, so the rest is inferred from the germline J gene. The J gene is TRBJ1-2, the V gene TRBV5-4, with TRBD1 as a possible D gene (5 bases). The CDR3 is 14 residues long. Germline CDR1 reads SGHNT; CDR2 reads YYREEE (reference sequence). V was cut by 3 bases and J by 6 bases, with 15 bases left in between. CDR3 DNA (partial): TGTGCCAGCAGCTCAGGGCCGCTTAGAGATGGC. Amino acid sequence: CASSSGPLRDG. The entire CDR3 protein is CASSSGPLRDGYTF.

This clone has ten or more counts. The CDR3 is cut off 3 residues early in the read; its end comes from the germline J gene. The chain uses TRBV5-1 and TRBJ2-1; 8 nucleotides line up with TRBD2. V shed 7 bases and J 4 bases; nucleotides not matched to a gene: 10. CDR1 SGHRS and CDR2 YFSETQ come from the germline V gene. This CDR3 contains 15 residues. CDR3: CASSPGTRTYNEQFF. The CDR3 DNA, read in part, is TGCGCCAGCTCTCCGGGGACTAGGACTTACAATGAG.

As to this clone: The sequence runs out 3 residues before the end of the CDR3; the remainder is reconstructed from the germline J gene. This chain joins TRBV18 and TRBJ1-4; 8 bases agree with TRBD1. The CDR3 totals 15 residues. Trimming at V came to 3 bases and at J to 7 bases, leaving 7 bases not matched to a gene. Germline CDR1 KGHSH, CDR2 LQKENI. The DNA read from the CDR3 is TGTGCCAGCTCACCTAGGACAGGGCGAGGTGAAAAA. As protein: CASSPRTGRGEK. The entire CDR3 protein reads CASSPRTGRGEKLFF.

This clone has at least ten counts. Coverage ceases 3 residues before the CDR3 finishes, and the germline J gene fills in the end. The rearrangement joins TRBV7-2 to TRBJ1-1; D gene unclear. Germline V gene lookup returns CDR1 SGHTA and CDR2 FQGNSA. This CDR3 has 13 residues. Trimming stripped 6 bases from V and 1 base from J, with 9 bases between. The DNA read from the CDR3 is TGTGCCAGCAGGCGTCGCGAGAACACTGAA. Translation gives CASRRRENTE. The full CDR3 reads CASRRRENTEAFF.

There are many counts of this clone. The CDR3 is cut off 3 residues early in the read; its end comes from the germline J gene. V gene TRBV11-2 combines with J gene TRBJ2-7; 8 bases map to TRBD1. Per germline, CDR1 SGHAT and CDR2 FQNNGV. The CDR3 is 15 residues long. V shed 2 bases and J 3 bases; nucleotides not matched to a gene: 6. CDR3 residues: CASSLFPGTGYEQYF. CDR3 DNA, as far as it was read: TGTGCCAGCAGCTTATTCCCCGGGACAGGCTACGAG.

This clone was observed a handful of times. The read gets to within 3 residues of the CDR3 end, and the germline J gene fills in the rest. The genes are TRBV29-1 and TRBJ2-1; no reliable D call. Per germline, CDR1 SQVTM and CDR2 ANQGSEA. The V and J ends lost 4 bases and 4 bases respectively, with 8 bases between them. There are 12 residues in the CDR3. The CDR3 DNA, read in part, is TGCAGCGTTGTTTCCCAGTACAATGAG. Translation: CSVVSQYNE. The entire CDR3 is CSVVSQYNEQFF.

Ten or more counts support this clone. The sequenced fragment ends 3 residues before the CDR3 boundary, so the rest is inferred from the germline J gene. The chain combines TRBV18 with TRBJ2-7; D might be TRBD1 (5 bases). The CDR3 runs 15 residues. The V gene's germline CDR1 is KGHSH and CDR2 LQKENI. The ends were cut back, 5 bases at V and 5 bases at J, with 19 bases in the middle. The CDR3 protein is CASSYTVQGMDEQYF. CDR3 DNA (partial): TGTGCCAGCTCATACACCGTCCAGGGAATGGACGAG.

This clone has a count of ten or more. The CDR3 end is not reached by the read, which stops 3 residues before it; the germline J gene fills it in. The rearrangement joins TRBV6-1 to TRBJ2-5, with 10 bases matching TRBD2. The CDR3 is 15 residues long. The germline V gene has CDR1 MNHNS and CDR2 SASEGT. The junction had 4 bases not matched to a gene; V was cut back by 4 bases and J by 2 bases. The CDR3 region is CASSAGLADQETQYF. Partial CDR3 DNA: TGTGCCAGCAGTGCCGGACTAGCGGATCAAGAGACC.

This clone has at least ten counts. The read ends 3 residues early relative to the CDR3; the germline J gene fills the gap. The rearrangement joins TRBV5-1 to TRBJ2-1; 10 bases align to TRBD1. The CDR3 length is 19 residues. In germline, CDR1 is SGHRS, CDR2 YFSETQ. The trim removed 3 bases at V and 1 base at J, leaving 13 bases unmatched. The CDR3 region is CASSYPRDRGRISYNEQFF. The DNA read from the CDR3 is TGCGCCAGCAGCTACCCGAGGGACAGGGGTCGTATTTCCTACAATGAG. The full variable domain, its missing parts supplied by reference TRBV5-1 and TRBJ2-1, is KAGVTQTPRYLIKTRGQQVTLSCSPISGHRSVSWYQQTPGQGLQFLFEYFSETQRNKGNFPGRFSGRQFSNSRSEMNVSTLELGDSALYLCASSYPRDRGRISYNEQFFGPGTRLTVL.

The sample holds many counts of this clone. From the germline J gene comes the end of the CDR3, since the read stops 3 residues before it. The chain recombines TRBV9 with TRBJ2-3, with 10 bases lining up with TRBD1. This CDR3 is built from 17 residues. Germline loops: CDR1 SGDLS, CDR2 YYNGEE. V trimming: 4 bases; J trimming: 6 bases; junction bases outside the gene matches: 14. The CDR3 loop is CASSTRDRGAVGDTQYF. CDR3 DNA, as far as it was read: TGTGCCAGCAGCACCCGGGACAGGGGCGCGGTGGGGGATACG. The variable domain in full, completed from reference TRBV9 and TRBJ2-3, reads DSGVTQTPKHLITATGQRVTLRCSPRSGDLSVYWYQQSLDQGLQFLIQYYNGEERAKGNILERFSAQQFPDLHSELNLSSLELGDSALYFCASSTRDRGAVGDTQYFGPGTRLTVL.

This clone appeared many times. With the read ending 3 residues before the CDR3 end, the germline J gene is used to fill in that end. The chain has TRBV30 and TRBJ1-1, with TRBD1 as a possible D gene (5 bases). V gave up 4 bases and J gave up 0 bases, with 9 bases separating them. CDR1 is GTSNPN, CDR2 SVGIG, per germline (reference sequence). The CDR3 loop spans 13 amino acids. The covered CDR3 bases are TGTGCCTGGAACGTAGGGGTGAACACTGAA. Translated: CAWNVGVNTE. The whole CDR3 sequence is CAWNVGVNTEAFF.

This clone has ten or more counts. The read gets to within 3 residues of the CDR3 end, and the germline J gene fills in the rest. This chain joins TRBV19 and TRBJ2-1; TRBD1 aligns across 10 bases. This CDR3 is built from 16 residues. CDR1 and CDR2 from the germline V gene are LNHDA and SQIVND (reference sequence). The V and J ends lost 1 base and 6 bases, in that order; junction bases with no gene match: 6. CDR3 bases read: TGTGCCAGTAGTATAGTAGGGACAGGGGTAGGCAATGAG. Translated: CASSIVGTGVGNE. Given in full, the CDR3 is CASSIVGTGVGNEQFF.

This clone was seen at least ten times. The read stops 3 residues short of the end of the CDR3; the missing end is completed from the germline J gene. The rearrangement joins TRBV29-1 to TRBJ2-1; 10 bases are shared with TRBD1. Germline trimming cut 6 bases from V and 5 bases from J; bases unmatched to any gene: 7. The CDR3 is 14 amino acids. Germline V gene sequence: CDR1 SQVTM, CDR2 ANQGSEA. CDR3: CSVRDRGWDNEQFF. CDR3 DNA (partial): TGCAGCGTGAGGGACAGGGGTTGGGACAATGAG.